These 10 T cell receptor beta chains share one sample of origin, sequenced in a study of glioma-infiltrating T cells after dendritic cell vaccination (TCRdb year 2016). Library creation used the immunoSEQ multiplex PCR assay. The clones in this table, taken by TCRdb from immuneACCESS, are in-frame only. Not every clone is retained; where verified, under half of the shortfall comes from an unresolved V gene, and the cause of the rest is unknown. The sample contains 93,000 or so clones, 79% of them found a single time. Almost 6% of the sample belongs to the ten largest clones. The source was blood, collected before dendritic cell vaccination. The source of these receptors is a human donor with glioblastoma.

J is TRBJ1-1 and V is TRBV19, with 8 bases that match TRBD1. This CDR3 has 15 amino acids. Germline V gives CDR1 LNHDA, CDR2 SQIVND (reference sequence). The J segment lost 6 bases and the V segment lost 3 bases, leaving 9 bases of the junction unmatched. For the CDR3, the DNA is TGTGCCAGTAGTATGATAGGTGGACAGGGCGCTGAAGCTTTCTTT. This gives the protein CASSMIGGQGAEAFF.

The rearrangement links TRBV5-1 to TRBJ1-2; maybe TRBD1 (5 bases). This CDR3 is built from 15 residues. Germline V gives CDR1 SGHRS, CDR2 YFSETQ. V gave up 4 bases and J gave up 4 bases, with 17 bases separating them. DNA for the CDR3: TGCGCCAGCAGCGGGGTCCAGGGAGGGGTCTATGGCTACACCTTC. As protein: CASSGVQGGVYGYTF. Full variable domain (missing parts from reference TRBV5-1 and TRBJ1-2): KAGVTQTPRYLIKTRGQQVTLSCSPISGHRSVSWYQQTPGQGLQFLFEYFSETQRNKGNFPGRFSGRQFSNSRSEMNVSTLELGDSALYLCASSGVQGGVYGYTFGSGTRLTVV.

On this clone itself: The sample carries other DNA sequences with the same CDR3. The rearrangement joins TRBV6-1 to TRBJ1-5; D remains unclear. Germline loops: CDR1 MNHNS, CDR2 SASEGT. The V end was cut by 2 bases, the J end by 6 bases, with 8 bases between. This CDR3 comprises 13 residues. The CDR3 DNA reads as TGTGCCAGCAGTGAAAGGGAGGGTCAGCCCCAGCATTTT. Translation: CASSEREGQPQHF.

The V and J genes are TRBV6-5 and TRBJ1-5; 8 bases align to TRBD1. CDR1 MNHEY and CDR2 SVGAGI come from the germline V gene. Trimming removed 6 bases from V and 7 bases from J; junction bases left unmatched: 11. This CDR3 has 15 amino acids. The CDR3 loop reads CASSPRTGGQQPQHF. For the CDR3, the DNA is TGTGCCAGCAGCCCCAGAACAGGGGGACAACAGCCCCAGCATTTT.

This clone was observed a few times. The chain recombines TRBV7-3 with TRBJ2-1, with D possibly TRBD1 on 5 matching bases. This CDR3 region has 13 residues. Germline V gives CDR1 SGHTA, CDR2 FQGTGA. V lost 4 bases and J 5 bases, leaving 9 bases between the germline ends. The DNA of the CDR3 is TGTGCCAGCAGCTCCGGACACCACAATGAGCAGTTCTTC. Its translation is CASSSGHHNEQFF.

This rearrangement joins TRBV30 to TRBJ2-1; 11 bases are a match to TRBD2. This CDR3 is 18 amino acids long. J gave up 0 bases and V 1 base, and 8 bases lay outside the gene matches. CDR1 and CDR2 (germline): GTSNPN, SVGIG (reference sequence). In DNA form, the CDR3 reads TGTGCCTGGAGTGGAATAGCGGGGGGGATGAGCTCCTACAATGAGCAGTTCTTC. Translating it yields CAWSGIAGGMSSYNEQFF.

The chain links TRBV7-6 to TRBJ1-3; D gene ambiguous. The V gene lost 3 bases and the J gene lost 4 bases, with 7 bases spanning the gap. Germline CDR1 SGHVS, CDR2 FNYEAQ. CDR3 length: 13 amino acids. The DNA for the CDR3 is TGTGCCAGCAGCTTCCTTGAGGGAAACACCATATATTTT. Protein product: CASSFLEGNTIYF.

The J gene is TRBJ2-7, the V gene TRBV27; 12 nucleotides align to TRBD2. CDR1 is MNHEY, CDR2 SMNVEV, per germline (reference sequence). The V and J ends lost 7 bases and 6 bases, in that order; junction bases with no gene match: 10. CDR3 length: 15 amino acids. The chain's CDR3 is CASKTSGRGVGEQYF. In nucleotides, the CDR3 is TGTGCCAGCAAGACTAGCGGGAGAGGGGTAGGCGAGCAGTACTTC.

This chain links TRBV21-1 with TRBJ1-2; TRBD1 reflects the table's D call only, with no check against the DNA. TRBV21-1 is shown as a pseudogene. This CDR3 is 15 amino acids long. The CDR3 DNA follows: TGTGCCAGCAGCAAGGTACAGGGCACTTCCTATGGCTACACCTTC. Protein: CASSKVQGTSYGYTF.

The chain links TRBV25-1 to TRBJ2-7; TRBD2 matches 10 bases. There are 17 residues in the CDR3. V shed 5 bases, J shed 1 base, and the junction held 11 bases outside the gene matches. Germline V CDR1 and CDR2: MGHDK, SYGVNS. The CDR3 spells CASSLGVAGGVSYEQYF. The CDR3 coding sequence is TGTGCCAGCAGTCTGGGGGTAGCGGGGGGCGTATCCTACGAGCAGTACTTC.